The next 14 T cell receptor beta chains were all read from a single sample in a study of blood T cell repertoires in COVID-19. Clones were sequenced by immunoSEQ multiplex PCR, and TCRdb holds only the in-frame ones, with some missing. Of around 240,000 clones in the sample, almost 85% were seen once. What was sequenced was peripheral blood. Receptor source: a woman older than 75 with acute or convalescent COVID-19.

The chain couples TRBV5-1 to TRBJ2-2; 10 bases match TRBD2. The CDR3 length is 16 residues. Looked up from germline, CDR1 is SGHRS and CDR2 is YFSETQ. V lost 5 bases to trimming and J lost 5 bases; unmatched junction nucleotides: 9. CDR3 DNA: TGCGCCAGCAGGTGGCTAGCGGGGGCCATGACCGGGGAGCTGTTTTTT. Translation: CASRWLAGAMTGELFF. Looking up the rest from reference TRBV5-1 and TRBJ2-2 gives the full variable domain: KAGVTQTPRYLIKTRGQQVTLSCSPISGHRSVSWYQQTPGQGLQFLFEYFSETQRNKGNFPGRFSGRQFSNSRSEMNVSTLELGDSALYLCASRWLAGAMTGELFFGEGSRLTVL.

This chain joins TRBV3-1 (or the pseudogene TRBV3-2) and TRBJ1-1, with 9 nucleotides matching TRBD1. Per germline, CDR1 LGHDT and CDR2 YNNKEL (reference sequence). The trim removed 5 bases at V and 8 bases at J, leaving 12 bases unmatched. This CDR3 has 15 amino acids. The CDR3 nucleotides read TGTGCCAGCAGCACGGACAGGGGAACGGTGAGAGAAGCTTTCTTT. Its translation is CASSTDRGTVREAFF.

CDR3 nucleotide sequence: TGTGCCAGCAGCCTCCGACAGGGGGCCGGGGAGCTGTTTTTT. This codes for CASSLRQGAGELFF. V is TRBV7-3 and J is TRBJ2-2; 9 bases align to TRBD1. CDR3 length: 14 amino acids. Unmatched junction bases numbered 4, after V lost 5 bases and J lost 6 bases. Per germline, CDR1 SGHTA and CDR2 FQGTGA. The whole variable domain, filled in from reference TRBV7-3 and TRBJ2-2, reads GAGVSQTPSNKVTEKGKYVELRCDPISGHTALYWYRQSLGQGPEFLIYFQGTGAADDSGLPNDRFFAVRPEGSVSTLKIQRTERGDSAVYLCASSLRQGAGELFFGEGSRLTVL.

J is TRBJ2-7 and V is TRBV5-1; 9 bases are shared with TRBD1. The CDR3 spans 13 residues. Germline assignment: CDR1 SGHRS and CDR2 YFSETQ. Trimming at V came to 4 bases and at J to 7 bases, leaving 6 bases not matched to a gene. The chain's CDR3 is CASSRDRVAEQYF. Written as DNA, the CDR3 is TGCGCCAGCAGCCGGGACAGGGTAGCGGAGCAGTACTTC.

The chain recombines TRBV6-5 with TRBJ2-7; TRBD1 might be the D (6 bases). This CDR3 has 15 amino acids. V was pared by 6 bases and J by 4 bases, with 19 bases between. Per germline, CDR1 MNHEY and CDR2 SVGAGI. The chain's CDR3 is CASRPGQGKSYEQYF. For the CDR3, the DNA is TGTGCCAGCAGGCCTGGGCAGGGGAAATCTTACGAGCAGTACTTC.

The V gene is TRBV2, the J gene TRBJ1-1; weak D call: TRBD1 (6 bases). V was trimmed by 6 bases and J by 7 bases, leaving 15 bases between them. Germline lookup yields CDR1 SNHLY and CDR2 FYNNEI. CDR3 size: 13 residues. As DNA, the CDR3 is TGTGCCAGCAGCTCCATTCGGACAGATGAAGCTTTCTTT. Translating it yields CASSSIRTDEAFF.

A single count supports this clone. The chain joins TRBV5-4 to TRBJ2-2; maybe TRBD2 (5 bases). This CDR3 comprises 16 residues. V dropped 3 bases and J dropped 0 bases, with 12 bases sitting between them. The germline gives CDR1 SGHNT, CDR2 YYREEE (reference sequence). The CDR3, as DNA: TGTGCCAGCAGCTCGAACCGGGGAGCGAACACCGGGGAGCTGTTTTTT. Translation: CASSSNRGANTGELFF.

The chain links TRBV9 to TRBJ2-5, with 7 bases lining up with TRBD2. Germline V gene sequence: CDR1 SGDLS, CDR2 YYNGEE. This CDR3 contains 15 residues. Trimming removed 0 bases from V and 5 bases from J; junction bases left unmatched: 7. The chain's CDR3 is CASSVGGSVSETQYF. Written as DNA, the CDR3 is TGTGCCAGCAGCGTAGGCGGGAGTGTGAGTGAGACCCAGTACTTC.

The chain recombines TRBV5-1 with TRBJ2-5; D may be TRBD1 (6 bases). Per germline, CDR1 SGHRS and CDR2 YFSETQ. V dropped 0 bases and J dropped 0 bases, with 9 bases sitting between them. The CDR3 consists of 15 residues. CDR3 sequence: CASSLGTANQETQYF. DNA for the CDR3: TGCGCCAGCAGCTTGGGGACAGCAAACCAAGAGACCCAGTACTTC.

This sequence joins TRBV2 and TRBJ1-2, with 8 nucleotides matching TRBD1. There are 15 residues in the CDR3. J gave up 2 bases and V 9 bases, and 11 bases lay outside the gene matches. Germline V gene data show CDR1 as SNHLY and CDR2 as FYNNEI. The CDR3 DNA reads as TGTGCCAGTTCTACCGGGACAGGATCAAACTATGGCTACACCTTC. This sequence encodes CASSTGTGSNYGYTF.

The CDR3 is CASTPTTENNEQFF. The CDR3 DNA sequence: TGCGCCAGTACCCCCACGACAGAAAACAATGAGCAGTTCTTC. The rearrangement uses TRBV23-1 and TRBJ2-1; D is perhaps TRBD1 (5 bases). TRBV23-1 is placed among ORFs of uncertain function. V shed 9 bases and J shed 5 bases, with 17 bases lying between them. The CDR3 has 14 residues.

The V gene is TRBV6-6, the J gene TRBJ2-1, with 7 bases matching TRBD1. CDR3 length: 14 residues. Germline CDR1 MNHNY, CDR2 SVGAGI (reference sequence). V was clipped by 7 bases and J by 7 bases; unmatched bases: 10. CDR3 loop: CASTTGRGSNEQFF. As DNA, the CDR3 is TGTGCCAGCACGACAGGGCGAGGGAGTAATGAGCAGTTCTTC.

DNA of the CDR3: TGTGCCAGCAGTGTTACAACAGGGGACTACAATGAGCAGTTCTTC. This translates into CASSVTTGDYNEQFF. The genes are TRBV2 and TRBJ2-1; TRBD1 agrees at 7 bases. CDR3 length equals 15 residues. The V gene end was trimmed by 4 bases and the J gene end by 3 bases; junction bases not matched to a gene: 6. Per the germline V gene, CDR1 is SNHLY and CDR2 is FYNNEI.

This clone was seen just once. The rearrangement uses TRBV6-1 and TRBJ1-1; 9 bases fit TRBD1. Losses at the gene ends were 2 bases for V and 3 bases for J; bases not matched to a gene: 4. The CDR3 covers 15 residues. The germline V gene has CDR1 MNHNS and CDR2 SASEGT. CDR3 DNA sequence: TGTGCCAGCAGTGAACCGGGACAGGGACACACTGAAGCTTTCTTT. Translating it yields CASSEPGQGHTEAFF.